The 18 T cell receptor beta chains presented below share a single source sample, sequenced in a study of cytomegalovirus exposure and HLA in healthy donors. It was with 60 Vbeta and 13 Jbeta primers that the PCR ran. Some clones are missing from TCRdb's copy, which holds only in-frame ones; the method was immunoSEQ multiplex PCR. The table shows about 160,000 clones, with roughly three quarters occurring only once. Sequences were obtained from PBMCs. The receptors here all came from a man aged 40-50 years in good health and CMV-seropositive.

This clone was counted between two and nine times. The chain links TRBV4-3 to TRBJ1-4; TRBD1 is a possible D gene (6 bases). This CDR3 is 16 amino acids long. Trimming shortened V by 3 bases and J by 0 bases, and 11 bases separated the two germline ends. CDR1 is LGHNA, CDR2 YSLEER, per germline. In nucleotides, the CDR3 is TGCGCCAGCAGCCAGTCCACAGGGTCAACTAATGAAAAACTGTTTTTT. This sequence encodes CASSQSTGSTNEKLFF.

The chain carries TRBV19 and TRBJ2-7, with TRBD1 matching 10 bases. The CDR3 contains 16 residues. Germline V gene lookup returns CDR1 LNHDA and CDR2 SQIVND (reference sequence). The V and J ends lost 5 bases and 5 bases, in that order; junction bases with no gene match: 12. CDR3 region: CASSPPRGQGNHEQYF. The DNA for the CDR3 is TGTGCCAGTAGTCCGCCTCGGGGACAGGGGAACCACGAGCAGTACTTC.

A single count supports this clone. The V call is TRBV7-2, the J call TRBJ2-5, with 8 nucleotides matching TRBD1. The CDR3 runs to 13 residues. Looked up from germline, CDR1 is SGHTA and CDR2 is FQGNSA. Germline trimming cut 4 bases from V and 5 bases from J; bases unmatched to any gene: 3. CDR3 residues: CASSSDRVETQYF. For the CDR3, the DNA is TGTGCCAGCAGCTCGGACAGGGTGGAGACCCAGTACTTC.

The rearrangement links TRBV7-2 to TRBJ2-2; D is undetermined. CDR3 length equals 12 residues. Germline loops: CDR1 SGHTA, CDR2 FQGNSA. V was pared by 4 bases and J by 4 bases, with 4 bases between. CDR3 DNA sequence: TGTGCCAGCAGCTACAGCACCGGGGAGCTGTTTTTT. The encoded protein is CASSYSTGELFF.

The gene calls are TRBV9 and TRBJ2-7, with D tentatively TRBD2 (5 bases). The CDR3 runs 13 residues. Germline-derived CDR1 and CDR2 are SGDLS and YYNGEE. Trimming took 0 bases from V and 7 from J, leaving 11 bases between them. CDR3 region: CASSVGGTGEQYF. The CDR3 DNA is TGTGCCAGCAGCGTAGGGGGAACGGGGGAGCAGTACTTC.

The J gene is TRBJ2-7, the V gene TRBV6-1; TRBD2 agrees at 12 bases. Germline-derived CDR1 and CDR2 are MNHNS and SASEGT. The CDR3 covers 15 residues. V lost 5 bases and J lost 7; bases outside the gene matches: 9. The CDR3 here is CASSRLAGDQREQYF. The CDR3 bases are TGTGCCAGCAGTCGACTAGCGGGGGATCAGCGGGAGCAGTACTTC.

The V gene is TRBV4-3, the J gene TRBJ2-5, with 8 bases fitting TRBD1. The better agreement between TRBJ2-7 and the DNA end casts doubt on the J call. The germline V gene encodes CDR1 LGHNA and CDR2 YSLEER. The CDR3 consists of 13 residues. The chain's CDR3 is CASSLDRGVEQYF. The CDR3 nucleotides are TGCGCCAGCAGCCTTGACAGGGGAGTCGAGCAGTACTTC.

The CDR3 DNA reads as TGTGCCAGCAGCTTCGACAGGGGGCGATCCTACGAGCAGTACTTC. It is translated as CASSFDRGRSYEQYF. The V and J genes are TRBV7-9 and TRBJ2-7; 10 positions agree with TRBD1. The CDR3 spans 15 residues. V was pared by 3 bases and J by 1 base, with 3 bases of the junction left unmatched. Germline CDR1 SEHNR, CDR2 FQNEAQ (reference sequence).

Here the CDR3 DNA reads TGTGCCAGCAGCTTAAGAACAGGGGACACTGAAGCTTTCTTT. Its protein product is CASSLRTGDTEAFF. The chain carries TRBV7-8 and TRBJ1-1, with 7 nucleotides matching TRBD1. V shed 2 bases, J shed 3 bases, and the junction held 3 bases outside the gene matches. The CDR3 loop spans 14 amino acids. Germline V gene data show CDR1 as SGHVS and CDR2 as FQNEAQ.

The gene calls are TRBV7-9 and TRBJ1-4; 12 bases fit TRBD1. CDR1 and CDR2 from the germline V gene are SEHNR and FQNEAQ (reference sequence). The V segment lost 5 bases and the J segment 11 bases; nucleotides outside the gene matches: 9. CDR3 size: 15 residues. CDR3 loop: CASSPGGQGAGKLFF. The CDR3 DNA follows: TGTGCCAGCAGCCCGGGGGGACAGGGGGCAGGGAAACTGTTTTTT.

This clone has only a few counts. The genes are TRBV6-5 and TRBJ1-1, with unresolved D. Germline CDR1 and CDR2: MNHEY and SVGAGI. With 2 bases removed from V and 1 base from J, the gap between germline ends came to 11 bases. CDR3 length: 15 residues. CDR3 protein: CASSYQAPGNTEAFF. The CDR3 DNA is TGTGCCAGCAGTTACCAAGCCCCAGGGAACACTGAAGCTTTCTTT.

This clone was counted a few times. CDR3 DNA sequence: TGTGCCAGCGGATCAGGCGGGGGCGGATCACAAGAGACCCAGTACTTC. This sequence encodes CASGSGGGGSQETQYF. The chain couples TRBV5-4 to TRBJ2-5; TRBD2 might be the D (7 bases). Trimming cost V 7 bases and J 2 bases, with 21 bases left between them. Germline assignment: CDR1 SGHNT and CDR2 YYREEE (reference sequence). CDR3 length: 16 residues.

This clone has only a few counts. The rearrangement uses TRBV9 and TRBJ1-4, with D maybe TRBD1 (6 bases). There are 15 residues in the CDR3. The germline V gene encodes CDR1 SGDLS and CDR2 YYNGEE. Deletions cut 1 base from V and 7 bases from J, with 14 bases between. The CDR3 is CASSVLGAPGEKLFF. The CDR3, as DNA: TGTGCCAGCAGCGTATTGGGGGCGCCGGGTGAAAAACTGTTTTTT.

J is TRBJ2-7 and V is TRBV15; unclear D gene. The CDR3 runs 14 residues. Germline V gene sequence: CDR1 LNHNV, CDR2 YYDKDF (reference sequence). Trimming pared 0 bases from V and 1 base from J, leaving 7 bases between. The CDR3 protein is CATSRDVNSYEQYF. The CDR3 DNA follows: TGTGCCACCAGCAGAGATGTAAATTCCTACGAGCAGTACTTC.

The genes are TRBV28 and TRBJ2-1, with TRBD2 identical over 12 bases. In germline, CDR1 is MDHEN, CDR2 SYDVKM. The length of the CDR3 is 17 residues. V trimming: 4 bases; J trimming: 6 bases; junction bases outside the gene matches: 10. This chain's CDR3 is CASSSLGLAGPVNEQFF. CDR3 in DNA: TGTGCCAGCAGTTCTCTAGGACTAGCGGGGCCCGTCAATGAGCAGTTCTTC.

The chain links TRBV28 to TRBJ2-7, with D perhaps matching TRBD2 (5 bases). Germline V gives CDR1 MDHEN, CDR2 SYDVKM. The germline V and J ends were trimmed by 4 bases and 5 bases, with 9 bases remaining between them. This CDR3 comprises 12 residues. The CDR3 DNA reads TGTGCCAGCAGTTCCCCCGGGGACGAGCAGTACTTC. It is translated as CASSSPGDEQYF. Combining the CDR3 with reference TRBV28 and TRBJ2-7 gives the whole variable domain DVKVTQSSRYLVKRTGEKVFLECVQDMDHENMFWYRQDPGLGLRLIYFSYDVKMKEKGDIPEGYSVSREKKERFSLILESASTNQTSMYLCASSSPGDEQYFGPGTRLTVT.

The V and J genes are TRBV9 and TRBJ1-2, with D unclear. The CDR3 consists of 17 residues. The V end was cut by 2 bases, the J end by 8 bases, with 25 bases between. The germline gives CDR1 SGDLS, CDR2 YYNGEE. The CDR3 loop reads CASSVSVGQDLLGGYTF. Written as DNA, the CDR3 is TGTGCCAGCAGCGTGTCTGTCGGGCAAGACCTACTAGGGGGCTACACCTTC.

This clone was observed a handful of times. The V and J genes are TRBV11-2 and TRBJ1-3, with D perhaps matching TRBD1 (5 bases). The ends were cut back, 5 bases at V and 0 bases at J, with 14 bases in the middle. Germline V gene data show CDR1 as SGHAT and CDR2 as FQNNGV. The length of the CDR3 is 16 residues. The CDR3 DNA reads as TGTGCCAGCAGCCGAGGACGGGGGAGCTCTGGAAACACCATATATTTT. It encodes CASSRGRGSSGNTIYF.